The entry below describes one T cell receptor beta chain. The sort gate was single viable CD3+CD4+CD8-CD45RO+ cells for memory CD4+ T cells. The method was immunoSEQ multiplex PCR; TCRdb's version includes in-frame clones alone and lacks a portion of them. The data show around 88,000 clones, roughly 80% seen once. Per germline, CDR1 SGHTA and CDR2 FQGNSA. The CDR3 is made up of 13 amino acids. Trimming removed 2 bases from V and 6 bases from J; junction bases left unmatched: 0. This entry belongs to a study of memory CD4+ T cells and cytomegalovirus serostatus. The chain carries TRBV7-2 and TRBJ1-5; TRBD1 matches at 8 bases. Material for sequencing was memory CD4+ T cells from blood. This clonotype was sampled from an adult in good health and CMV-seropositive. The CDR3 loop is CASSLQGAQPQHF. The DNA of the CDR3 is TGTGCCAGCAGCTTACAGGGGGCTCAGCCCCAGCATTTT.